These 8 T cell receptor beta chains were sequenced from one sample in a study of response to subunit inactivated influenza vaccine (dated by TCRdb to the late 2010s). The method was RT-PCR. Instrument used: Illumina HiSeq 2500. The public reads were run again by TCRdb, first through fastp at Q25 and then through MiXCR, and only productive beta chains were kept. CDR3 protein sequences are deduplicated, and each keeps its most common genes and DNA. The sample table lists under 800,000 distinct CDR3 sequences, about 15% of them with a count of one. 6.5% to 8.5% of the sample rests with the top ten. Sequencing was performed on PBMCs from blood, taken 14 to 15 days before vaccination. The receptors were sampled from a middle-aged man who received an inactivated influenza vaccine. Donor details come from another sample of the same person, matched by shared clones.

This clonotype came up many times. The DNA of the CDR3 is TGCAGCGTTGCGGGGTTTACTTTGGAAGCTTTCTTT. This gives the protein CSVAGFTLEAFF. The chain uses TRBV29-1 and TRBJ1-1, with D uncertain. Germline CDR1 SQVTM, CDR2 ANQGSEA. The CDR3 runs to 12 residues. The germline V and J ends were trimmed by 4 bases and 8 bases, with 14 bases remaining between them.

This rearrangement joins TRBV14 to TRBJ2-7, with 9 bases identical to TRBD2. The junction had 1 base not matched to a gene; V was cut back by 7 bases and J by 0 bases. The germline CDR1 and CDR2 sequences are SGHDN and FVKESK. The length of the CDR3 is 13 residues. CDR3 nucleotides: TGTGCCAGCAAGACTAGCGGCTCCTACGAGCAGTACTTC. Encoded protein: CASKTSGSYEQYF.

Only a few counts were recorded for this clonotype. The chain carries TRBV5-1 and TRBJ2-5, with 9 bases aligning to TRBD2. The CDR3 consists of 14 residues. The V gene end was trimmed by 0 bases and the J gene end by 5 bases; junction bases not matched to a gene: 2. The germline V gene encodes CDR1 SGHRS and CDR2 YFSETQ. The CDR3: CASSLEGLAETQYF. CDR3 nucleotides: TGCGCCAGCAGCTTGGAAGGACTAGCGGAGACCCAGTACTTC.

The V call is TRBV20-1, the J call TRBJ2-7, with a tentative D call TRBD1 (6 bases). V shed 5 bases and J shed 1 base, with 15 bases lying between them. CDR1 DFQATT and CDR2 SNEGSKA come from the germline V gene (reference sequence). There are 14 residues in the CDR3. CDR3 loop: CSAGPVRGSYEQYF. The CDR3 coding sequence is TGCAGTGCTGGGCCGGTGAGGGGGTCCTACGAGCAGTACTTC.

This chain connects TRBV7-9 to TRBJ2-5; 7 bases are shared with TRBD1. The CDR3 extends over 14 amino acids. Per germline, CDR1 SEHNR and CDR2 FQNEAQ (reference sequence). V trimming: 3 bases; J trimming: 3 bases; junction bases outside the gene matches: 4. Here the CDR3 reads CASSLGQLKETQYF. The CDR3 bases are TGTGCCAGCAGCTTGGGACAGCTTAAAGAGACCCAGTACTTC. Full variable domain (missing parts from reference TRBV7-9 and TRBJ2-5): DTGVSQNPRHKITKRGQNVTFRCDPISEHNRLYWYRQTLGQGPEFLTYFQNEAQLEKSRLLSDRFSAERPKGSFSTLEIQRTEQGDSAMYLCASSLGQLKETQYFGPGTRLLVL.

This clonotype was recorded a few times. The V gene is TRBV20-1, the J gene TRBJ2-1; 8 bases agree with TRBD2. CDR1 and CDR2 (germline): DFQATT, SNEGSKA (reference sequence). V gave up 6 bases and J gave up 6 bases; unmatched junction bases: 16. The CDR3 length is 16 residues. CDR3 loop: CSAPSLSGSWINEQFF. Here the CDR3 DNA reads TGCAGTGCCCCCTCCCTGAGCGGGAGTTGGATCAATGAGCAGTTCTTC.

The chain is built from TRBV28 and TRBJ2-2; perhaps TRBD2 as D (5 bases). Trimming left V 3 bases short and J 4 bases short, with 12 bases between. There are 15 residues in the CDR3. The germline gives CDR1 MDHEN, CDR2 SYDVKM. The DNA of the CDR3 is TGTGCCAGCAGTTTCCTCCGGGGTGGCACCGGGGAGCTGTTTTTT. Amino acids: CASSFLRGGTGELFF.

This clonotype turned up a few times. The rearrangement joins TRBV4-2 to TRBJ1-1, with D perhaps TRBD1 (5 bases). There are 14 residues in the CDR3. The V end lost 0 bases, the J end lost 7 bases, and 12 bases lay between the germline ends. Looked up from germline, CDR1 is LGHNA and CDR2 is YNFKEQ. Written as DNA, the CDR3 is TGTGCCAGCAGCCAAGAGGAGGGGTTGAGTGAAGCTTTCTTT. It is translated as CASSQEEGLSEAFF.